These 21 T cell receptor beta chains share one sample of origin, sequenced in a study of radiation and T cells in renal cell carcinoma. Time point indicated: blood 4 weeks post-SBRT, at nephrectomy. The treatment denotes: 15 Gy SBRT to primary tumor, nephrectomy 4 weeks later. The data were produced by immunoSEQ multiplex PCR, yet TCRdb's version contains in-frame clones alone and is incomplete. Of just under 150,000 clones listed, approximately 86% are singletons. The specimen was blood, collected from a patient whose treatment included radiotherapy and nephrectomy. The receptors were sampled from a woman between 50 and 59 years old with renal cell carcinoma.

This clone came up once. CDR3 nucleotide sequence: TGTGCCAGCAGCTTAAACGGGCGGGAGACCCAGTACTTC. Translated, it gives CASSLNGRETQYF. The chain is built from TRBV7-3 and TRBJ2-5; D call uncertain. Germline V gives CDR1 SGHTA, CDR2 FQGTGA. Deletions cut 1 base from V and 5 bases from J, with 8 bases between. The CDR3 covers 13 residues. Supplemented by reference TRBV7-3 and TRBJ2-5, the full variable domain reads GAGVSQTPSNKVTEKGKYVELRCDPISGHTALYWYRQSLGQGPEFLIYFQGTGAADDSGLPNDRFFAVRPEGSVSTLKIQRTERGDSAVYLCASSLNGRETQYFGPGTRLLVL.

This rearrangement joins TRBV4-1 to TRBJ2-3; D might be TRBD2 (6 bases). With 5 bases removed from V and 4 bases from J, the gap between germline ends came to 19 bases. The CDR3 sequence is 16 residues long. The germline CDR1 and CDR2 sequences are MGHRA and YSYEKL. CDR3 loop: CASSSQVTSRADTQYF. The CDR3 DNA sequence: TGCGCCAGCAGCTCCCAGGTGACTAGTCGGGCAGATACGCAGTATTTT.

The chain joins TRBV18 to TRBJ2-5; weak D call: TRBD1 (5 bases). Germline CDR1 reads KGHSH; CDR2 reads LQKENI. V shed 0 bases and J shed 4 bases, with 6 bases lying between them. The CDR3 has 13 amino acids. The CDR3 loop reads CASSPPGRETQYF. The CDR3 nucleotides are TGTGCCAGCTCACCACCGGGGCGAGAGACCCAGTACTTC.

This clone was recorded only once. The chain joins TRBV4-3 to TRBJ1-6, with 7 bases fitting TRBD1. This CDR3 comprises 15 residues. Germline lookup yields CDR1 LGHNA and CDR2 YSLEER. The V segment lost 0 bases and the J segment 7 bases; nucleotides outside the gene matches: 3. For the CDR3, the DNA is TGCGCCAGCAGCCAAGAGGACAGGACCAATTCACCCCTCCACTTT. Protein: CASSQEDRTNSPLHF.

The J gene is TRBJ2-6, the V gene TRBV5-1; 12 nucleotides line up with TRBD1. Germline-derived CDR1 and CDR2 are SGHRS and YFSETQ. J was trimmed by 3 bases and V by 3 bases; bases with no gene match: 4. CDR3 length: 17 residues. CDR3 in DNA: TGCGCCAGCAGCTGGGGACAGGGGGCTGGTGGGGCCAACGTCCTGACTTTC. It translates to CASSWGQGAGGANVLTF.

V gene TRBV9 combines with J gene TRBJ2-7; D is perhaps TRBD1 or TRBD2 (5 bases each). This CDR3 spans 16 amino acids. Trimming took 0 bases from V and 5 from J, leaving 18 bases between them. Germline V gene data show CDR1 as SGDLS and CDR2 as YYNGEE. The CDR3 DNA reads TGTGCCAGCAGCGTAGCTATGACGGGACCACTCGACGAGCAGTACTTC. Its translation is CASSVAMTGPLDEQYF.

DNA of the CDR3: TGTGCCAGCAGACAGCAGGGGGCTGGGGAGACCCAGTACTTC. Its protein is CASRQQGAGETQYF. The chain has TRBV7-8 and TRBJ2-5; 8 bases map to TRBD1. After removal of 6 bases from V and 5 bases from J, the junction contained 8 bases not matched to a gene. The CDR3 is 14 residues long. Germline CDR1 and CDR2: SGHVS and FQNEAQ.

This chain links TRBV28 with TRBJ2-7, with D possibly matching TRBD2 (5 bases). The CDR3 extends over 13 amino acids. Germline assignment: CDR1 MDHEN and CDR2 SYDVKM. Trimming removed 5 bases at V and 7 bases at J, with 15 bases between. The CDR3 here is CASSPLRAPEQYF. In nucleotides, the CDR3 is TGTGCCAGCAGTCCCCTGAGGGCACCTGAGCAGTACTTC.

The chain employs TRBV7-9 and TRBJ1-4, with 7 nucleotides matching TRBD1. The CDR3 covers 19 residues. Germline assignment: CDR1 SEHNR and CDR2 FQNEAQ (reference sequence). Losses at the gene ends were 0 bases for V and 0 bases for J; bases not matched to a gene: 10. CDR3 coding DNA: TGTGCCAGCAGCTTAGCGGGGGGACAGCTAATGTCAACTAATGAAAAACTGTTTTTT. Protein: CASSLAGGQLMSTNEKLFF.

This chain links TRBV28 with TRBJ2-7; maybe TRBD2 (5 bases). Trimming took off 6 bases at V and 6 bases at J, with 12 bases between the two ends. Germline CDR1 MDHEN, CDR2 SYDVKM. The CDR3 sequence is 12 residues long. The CDR3 DNA sequence: TGTGCCAGCAGCCAAAGTAGCGTCGAGCAGTACTTC. Protein sequence: CASSQSSVEQYF. Variable domain in full (rest from reference TRBV28 and TRBJ2-7): DVKVTQSSRYLVKRTGEKVFLECVQDMDHENMFWYRQDPGLGLRLIYFSYDVKMKEKGDIPEGYSVSREKKERFSLILESASTNQTSMYLCASSQSSVEQYFGPGTRLTVT.

This sequence joins TRBV7-2 and TRBJ2-2; D is uncertain. Germline V lookup: CDR1 SGHTA, CDR2 FQGNSA. V was trimmed by 10 bases and J by 3 bases, leaving 9 bases between them. This CDR3 is built from 12 residues. DNA of the CDR3: TGTGCCACCTCGACCTACACCGGGGAGCTGTTTTTT. Translation gives CATSTYTGELFF.

This clone showed up just a few times. This rearrangement joins TRBV10-3 to TRBJ1-5, with TRBD1 identical over 7 bases. With V trimmed by 3 bases and J by 7 bases, 0 bases remained unmatched. The germline CDR1 and CDR2 sequences are ENHRY and SYGVKD. The CDR3 is 12 residues long. This CDR3 is CAISEGGQPQHF. CDR3 nucleotides: TGTGCCATCAGTGAAGGGGGCCAGCCCCAGCATTTT.

V gene TRBV7-2 combines with J gene TRBJ2-7; D gene uncertain. V was trimmed by 4 bases and J by 4 bases, leaving 17 bases between them. The CDR3 contains 15 residues. Germline V gene lookup returns CDR1 SGHTA and CDR2 FQGNSA. The CDR3 DNA reads TGTGCCAGCAGCTCGCCAGCCGAGTTCGGTTACGAGCAGTACTTC. Translation: CASSSPAEFGYEQYF.

The V gene is TRBV23-1, the J gene TRBJ2-5; D remains unclear. TRBV23-1 qualifies as an ORF whose function is uncertain. V was pared by 2 bases and J by 2 bases, with 6 bases between. The CDR3 runs to 13 residues. CDR3 sequence: CASSQMVQETQYF. In DNA form, the CDR3 reads TGCGCCAGCAGTCAAATGGTTCAAGAGACCCAGTACTTC.

The chain recombines TRBV4-2 with TRBJ1-2; 10 bases fit TRBD1. Germline V gene data show CDR1 as LGHNA and CDR2 as YNFKEQ. V lost 1 base to trimming and J lost 4 bases; unmatched junction nucleotides: 0. The CDR3 consists of 14 residues. The CDR3 here is CASSQGQGAYGYTF. CDR3 in DNA: TGTGCCAGCAGCCAAGGACAGGGGGCCTATGGCTACACCTTC.

The chain joins TRBV7-2 to TRBJ2-7; TRBD2 matches at 8 bases. This CDR3 contains 15 residues. With 4 bases clipped from V and 5 bases from J, the junction kept 10 bases outside the gene matches. Per the germline V gene, CDR1 is SGHTA and CDR2 is FQGNSA. CDR3 protein: CASSWPQRGLNEQYF. CDR3 sequence (DNA): TGTGCCAGCAGCTGGCCACAGCGGGGGCTGAACGAGCAGTACTTC. The full variable domain, in which reference TRBV7-2 and TRBJ2-7 provide the parts outside the CDR3, is GAGVSQSPSNKVTEKGKDVELRCDPISGHTALYWYRQSLGQGLEFLIYFQGNSAPDKSGLPSDRFSAERTGGSVSTLTIQRTQQEDSAVYLCASSWPQRGLNEQYFGPGTRLTVT.

The chain employs TRBV9 and TRBJ2-2; the match to TRBD2 covers 7 bases. The ends lost 7 bases at V and 5 bases at J; junction bases unmatched: 8. Germline V gene lookup returns CDR1 SGDLS and CDR2 YYNGEE. The CDR3 sequence is 14 residues long. The CDR3 protein is CASAALGGTGELFF. The DNA of the CDR3 is TGTGCCAGCGCCGCGTTGGGGGGGACCGGGGAGCTGTTTTTT.

The chain links TRBV4-1 to TRBJ2-5; TRBD1 matches at 8 bases. From germline, CDR1 is MGHRA and CDR2 YSYEKL. This CDR3 is 16 amino acids long. J gave up 5 bases and V 2 bases, and 10 bases lay outside the gene matches. The CDR3 DNA reads as TGCGCCAGCAGCCAACCCTGGGGGACAGGCACGGAGACCCAGTACTTC. This encodes CASSQPWGTGTETQYF.

This chain links TRBV2 with TRBJ2-1, with D possibly being TRBD1 (5 bases). The germline gives CDR1 SNHLY, CDR2 FYNNEI. The CDR3 extends over 14 amino acids. Trimming pared 3 bases from V and 7 bases from J, leaving 13 bases between. The CDR3 sequence: CASSEGRDGNEQFF. CDR3 coding DNA: TGTGCCAGCAGTGAGGGCAGGGATGGAAATGAGCAGTTCTTC.

This chain connects TRBV5-1 to TRBJ2-7, with 10 bases matching TRBD1. Germline trimming cut 3 bases from V and 5 bases from J; bases unmatched to any gene: 8. This CDR3 contains 15 residues. The germline V gene encodes CDR1 SGHRS and CDR2 YFSETQ. The CDR3 nucleotides are TGCGCCAGCAGCTCGGGACAGGGGTGGCAAGACGAGCAGTACTTC. This codes for CASSSGQGWQDEQYF.

The chain couples TRBV9 to TRBJ1-2; D is undetermined. The CDR3 totals 13 residues. Germline V gene sequence: CDR1 SGDLS, CDR2 YYNGEE. The V gene lost 3 bases and the J gene lost 1 base, with 7 bases spanning the gap. The DNA of the CDR3 is TGTGCCAGCAGCGGGGGAGTTAACTATGGCTACACCTTC. Translated, it gives CASSGGVNYGYTF.